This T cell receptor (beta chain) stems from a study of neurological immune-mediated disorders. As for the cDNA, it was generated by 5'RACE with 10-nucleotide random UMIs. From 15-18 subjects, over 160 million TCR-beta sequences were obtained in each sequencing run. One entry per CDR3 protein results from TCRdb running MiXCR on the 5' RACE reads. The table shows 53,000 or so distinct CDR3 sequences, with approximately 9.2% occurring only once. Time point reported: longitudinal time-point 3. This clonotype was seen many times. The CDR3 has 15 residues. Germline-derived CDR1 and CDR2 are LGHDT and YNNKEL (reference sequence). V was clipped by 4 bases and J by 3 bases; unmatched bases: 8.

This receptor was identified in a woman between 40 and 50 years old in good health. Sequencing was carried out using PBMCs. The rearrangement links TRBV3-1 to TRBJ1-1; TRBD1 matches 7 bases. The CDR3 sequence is CASSPRQGLHTEAFF. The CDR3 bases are TGTGCCAGCAGCCCTCGACAGGGTTTACACACTGAAGCTTTCTTT.